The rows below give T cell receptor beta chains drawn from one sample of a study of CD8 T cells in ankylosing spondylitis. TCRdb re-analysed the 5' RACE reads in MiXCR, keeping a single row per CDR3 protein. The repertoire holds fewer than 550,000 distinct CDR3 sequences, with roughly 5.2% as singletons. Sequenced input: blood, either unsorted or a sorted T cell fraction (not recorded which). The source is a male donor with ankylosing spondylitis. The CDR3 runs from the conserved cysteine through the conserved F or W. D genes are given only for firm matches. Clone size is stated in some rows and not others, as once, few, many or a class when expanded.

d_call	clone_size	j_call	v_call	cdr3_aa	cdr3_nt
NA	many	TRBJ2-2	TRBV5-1	CASSPTVTGTGELFF	TGCGCCAGCAGTCCGACAGTCACGGGAACCGGGGAGCTGTTTTTT
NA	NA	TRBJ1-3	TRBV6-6	CASSYQGRNTIYF	TGTGCCAGCAGTTATCAGGGGAGAAACACCATATATTTT
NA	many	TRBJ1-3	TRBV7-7	CASSPGTSSSGNTIYF	TGTGCTAGCAGCCCTGGGACTTCCAGCTCTGGAAACACCATATATTTT
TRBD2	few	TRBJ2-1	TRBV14	CASSQDGTSGREQFF	TGTGCCAGCAGCCAAGATGGGACTAGCGGGAGGGAGCAGTTCTTC
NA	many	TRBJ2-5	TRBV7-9	CASSPWAGGKETQYF	TGTGCCAGCAGCCCCTGGGCAGGGGGGAAAGAGACCCAGTACTTC
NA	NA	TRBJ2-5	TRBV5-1	CASRPGTSQETQYF	TGCGCCAGCAGACCCGGGACAAGTCAAGAGACCCAGTACTTC
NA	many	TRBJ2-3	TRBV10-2	CASKVNSEGTDTQYF	TGCGCCAGCAAAGTCAACTCAGAGGGCACAGATACGCAGTATTTT
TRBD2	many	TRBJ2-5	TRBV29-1	CSVNPGLAGAETQYF	TGCAGCGTGAACCCGGGACTAGCGGGAGCAGAGACCCAGTACTTC
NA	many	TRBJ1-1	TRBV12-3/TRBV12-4	CASSFAQGNTEAFF	TGTGCCAGCAGTTTCGCACAGGGGAACACTGAAGCTTTCTTT
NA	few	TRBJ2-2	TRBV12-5	CASGGGPGELFF	TGTGCTAGTGGCGGGGGGCCCGGGGAGCTGTTTTTT
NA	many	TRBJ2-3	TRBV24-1	CATSADYTSTDTQYF	TGTGCCACCAGTGCCGACTATACTAGCACAGATACGCAGTATTTT
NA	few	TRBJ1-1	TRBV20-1	CSATLGAAGTEAFF	TGCAGTGCTACTTTAGGAGCGGCTGGCACTGAAGCTTTCTTT
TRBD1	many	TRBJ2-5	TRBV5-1	CASSPGTEQETQYF	TGCGCCAGCAGCCCTGGGACAGAGCAAGAGACCCAGTACTTC
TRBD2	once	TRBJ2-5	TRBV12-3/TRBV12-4	CASRPSGGGEAQYF	TGTGCCAGCAGGCCCAGCGGGGGGGGGGAGGCCCAGTACTTC
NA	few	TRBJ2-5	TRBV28	CASSLKQTQYF	TGTGCCAGCAGTTTGAAGCAGACCCAGTACTTC
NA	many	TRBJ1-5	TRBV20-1	CSARLPWEQPQHF	TGCAGTGCTAGGCTCCCCTGGGAGCAGCCCCAGCATTTT
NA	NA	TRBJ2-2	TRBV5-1	CASSLGTLANTGELFF	TGCGCCAGCAGCTTAGGGACACTAGCGAACACCGGGGAGCTGTTTTTT
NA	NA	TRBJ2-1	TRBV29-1	CSVDLRFTSSYNEQFF	TGCAGCGTTGACCTCCGCTTTACGAGCTCCTACAATGAGCAGTTCTTC
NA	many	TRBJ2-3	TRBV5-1	CASSLEGREDTQYF	TGCGCCAGCAGCTTGGAGGGGAGAGAAGATACGCAGTATTTT
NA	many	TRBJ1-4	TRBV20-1	CSAMGRDREKLFF	TGCAGTGCTATGGGCAGGGATCGGGAAAAACTGTTTTTT
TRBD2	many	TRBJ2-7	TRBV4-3	CASSLRGGNSYEQYF	TGCGCCAGCAGCCTTCGCGGGGGGAATTCCTACGAGCAGTACTTC
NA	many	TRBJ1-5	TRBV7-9	CASSSAGWGGNQPQHF	TGTGCCAGCAGCTCAGCCGGATGGGGGGGCAATCAGCCCCAGCATTTT
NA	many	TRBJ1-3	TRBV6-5	CASSYSRGGIGNTIYF	TGTGCCAGCAGTTACTCGAGGGGGGGCATTGGAAACACCATATATTTT
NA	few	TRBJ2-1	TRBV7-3	CASSLIRGSYNEQFF	TGTGCCAGCAGCTTAATTCGGGGCTCCTACAATGAGCAGTTCTTC
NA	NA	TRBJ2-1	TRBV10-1	CASSARSNEQFF	TGCGCCAGCAGCGCTAGGAGCAATGAGCAGTTCTTC
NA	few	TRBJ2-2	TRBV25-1	CASSETGRNTGELFF	TGTGCCAGCAGTGAGACCGGGAGGAACACCGGGGAGCTGTTTTTT
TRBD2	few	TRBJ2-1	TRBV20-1	CSAGLALTNEQFF	TGCAGTGCGGGACTAGCGTTAACGAATGAGCAGTTCTTC
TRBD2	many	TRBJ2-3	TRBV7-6	CASSLPPSGSGGTQYF	TGTGCCAGCAGCCTACCACCTAGCGGGAGTGGGGGTACGCAGTATTTT
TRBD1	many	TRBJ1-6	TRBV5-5	CASSRLGTGDALHF	TGTGCCAGCAGCCGCCTGGGGACAGGGGATGCCCTCCACTTT
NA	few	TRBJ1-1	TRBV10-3	CAISESVRGAVTEAFF	TGTGCCATCAGTGAGTCGGTTCGGGGGGCGGTCACTGAAGCTTTCTTT
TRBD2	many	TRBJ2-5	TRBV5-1	CASSLDSGRQETQYF	TGCGCCAGCAGCTTGGATAGCGGGAGACAAGAGACCCAGTACTTC
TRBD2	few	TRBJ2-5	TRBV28	CASSLWRLAGVGETQYF	TGTGCCAGCAGTTTATGGCGGCTAGCGGGAGTCGGTGAGACCCAGTACTTC
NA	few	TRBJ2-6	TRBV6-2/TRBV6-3	CASSTALTRPSTGRLDSGANVLTF	TGTGCCAGCAGTACTGCCCTAACCCGCCCGTCGACAGGGAGGTTAGACTCTGGGGCCAACGTCCTGACTTTC
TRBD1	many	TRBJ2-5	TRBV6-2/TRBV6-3	CASSYLRDSLLPQETQYF	TGTGCCAGCAGTTACCTCCGGGACAGCCTTTTGCCCCAAGAGACCCAGTACTTC
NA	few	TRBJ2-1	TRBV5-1	CASSLTGSFYNEQFF	TGCGCCAGCAGCTTAACCGGGAGTTTCTACAATGAGCAGTTCTTC
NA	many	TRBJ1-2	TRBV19	CASSIPGFNYGYTF	TGTGCCAGTAGTATCCCAGGATTTAACTATGGCTACACCTTC
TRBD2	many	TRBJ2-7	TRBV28	CASTTTRDYHREQYF	TGTGCCAGCACAACCACCCGGGACTACCATAGGGAGCAGTACTTC
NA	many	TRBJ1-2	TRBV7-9	CASSLVGAVTVHCTF	TGTGCCAGCAGCTTAGTCGGGGCGGTGACCGTCCATTGCACCTTC
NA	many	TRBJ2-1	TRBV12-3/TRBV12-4	CASSFFDEQFF	TGTGCCAGCAGTTTTTTCGATGAGCAGTTCTTC
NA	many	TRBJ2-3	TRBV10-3	CAINKVGTDTQYF	TGTGCCATCAATAAGGTGGGCACAGATACGCAGTATTTT
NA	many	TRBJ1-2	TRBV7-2	CASSFVTQGGGYTF	TGTGCCAGCAGCTTCGTTACTCAGGGAGGTGGCTACACCTTC
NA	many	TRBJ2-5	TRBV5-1	CASSFGMGGRETQYF	TGCGCCAGCAGCTTCGGAATGGGGGGACGAGAGACCCAGTACTTC
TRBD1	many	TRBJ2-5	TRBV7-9	CASSPGTGYQETQYF	TGTGCCAGCAGCCCCGGGACAGGCTATCAAGAGACCCAGTACTTC
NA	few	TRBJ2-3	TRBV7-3	CASSSLGLSTDTQYF	TGTGCCAGCAGCTCCCTGGGACTCAGCACAGATACGCAGTATTTT
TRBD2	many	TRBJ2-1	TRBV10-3	CAIEASGSVAYNEQFF	TGTGCCATCGAGGCTAGCGGGAGTGTCGCCTACAATGAGCAGTTCTTC
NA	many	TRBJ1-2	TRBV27	CASSLTTGLVYGYTF	TGTGCCAGCAGTTTAACTACAGGGCTCGTCTATGGCTACACCTTC
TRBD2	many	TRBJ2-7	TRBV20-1	CSVTSGSGGEQYF	TGCAGTGTAACTAGCGGGTCGGGGGGCGAGCAGTACTTC
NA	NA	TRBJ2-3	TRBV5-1	CASSWGQDPSSTDTQYF	TGCGCCAGCAGCTGGGGGCAGGACCCATCTAGCACAGATACGCAGTATTTT
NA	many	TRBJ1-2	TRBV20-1	CSADSVQSVGGYTF	TGCAGTGCCGATTCGGTCCAATCTGTGGGCGGCTACACCTTC
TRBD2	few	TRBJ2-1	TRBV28	CASSPTSGWSNEQFF	TGTGCCAGCAGCCCGACTAGCGGATGGAGCAATGAGCAGTTCTTC
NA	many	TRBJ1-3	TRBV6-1	CATYRRVLSTGNTIYF	TGTGCCACCTATCGACGGGTCCTTTCGACTGGAAACACCATATATTTT
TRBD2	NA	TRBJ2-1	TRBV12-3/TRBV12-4	CASSLGLAGGPIDEQFF	TGTGCCAGCAGTTTGGGGCTAGCGGGAGGGCCTATTGATGAGCAGTTCTTC
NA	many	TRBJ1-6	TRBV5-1	CASSPEVDTNNSPLHF	TGCGCCAGCAGCCCCGAGGTCGACACCAATAATTCACCCCTCCACTTT
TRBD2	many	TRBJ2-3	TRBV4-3	CASSRLAGHTDTQYF	TGCGCCAGCAGCCGCCTAGCGGGTCACACAGATACGCAGTATTTT
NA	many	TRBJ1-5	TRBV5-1	CASSRDSNQPQHF	TGTGCCAGCTCACGAGACAGTAATCAGCCCCAGCATTTT
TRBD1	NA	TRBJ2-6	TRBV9	CASSAPRDRGYSGANVLTF	TGTGCCAGCAGCGCCCCCCGGGACAGGGGGTACTCTGGGGCCAACGTCCTGACTTTC
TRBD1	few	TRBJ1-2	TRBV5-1	CASKSDRGRLYGYTF	TGCGCCAGCAAGTCGGACAGGGGAAGGCTCTATGGCTACACCTTC
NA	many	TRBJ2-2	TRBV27	CASSSGLWWTGELFF	TGTGCCAGCAGTTCGGGCCTCTGGTGGACCGGGGAGCTGTTTTTT